The present TCR beta chain was sequenced within a study of T cell changes during pregnancy in multiple sclerosis. Method: immunoSEQ multiplex PCR; TCRdb's copy keeps in-frame clones and lacks some. The sample records about 92,000 clones, roughly 90% being singletons. V lost 1 base and J lost 1, with 11 bases in between. Germline lookup yields CDR1 LNHDA and CDR2 SQIVND (reference sequence). This CDR3 has 17 amino acids. The sequence was obtained from a female donor with multiple sclerosis, enrolled in a pregnancy study. The chain employs TRBV19 and TRBJ2-6; D not certain. Sequenced here: peripheral blood, sampled in the first trimester of pregnancy. CDR3 nucleotide sequence: TGTGCCAGTAGTATAGGGGCCAGCCGATCTGGGGCCAACGTCCTGACTTTC. Translated, it gives CASSIGASRSGANVLTF. The complete variable domain, with remaining parts taken from reference TRBV19 and TRBJ2-6, reads DGGITQSPKYLFRKEGQNVTLSCEQNLNHDAMYWYRQDPGQGLRLIYYSQIVNDFQKGDIAEGYSVSREKKESFPLTVTSAQKNPTAFYLCASSIGASRSGANVLTFGAGSRLTVL.